The present T cell receptor (beta chain) was sequenced within a study of T cell changes during pregnancy in multiple sclerosis. Germline V CDR1 and CDR2: SGHRS, YFSETQ. Trimming removed 4 bases at V and 8 bases at J, with 19 bases between. This CDR3 is 15 amino acids long. Produced via immunoSEQ multiplex PCR; TCRdb's table is partial and in-frame only. Of under 80,000 clones listed, about 89% are singletons. The source of this sequence is a female donor with multiple sclerosis, enrolled in a pregnancy study. The chain carries TRBV5-1 and TRBJ2-1, with a weak D call TRBD2 (7 bases). Sequences were derived from peripheral blood, sampled in the second trimester of pregnancy. CDR3 protein: CASSLGGRTMDEQFF. CDR3 DNA sequence: TGCGCCAGCAGCCTCGGGGGGCGCACGATGGATGAGCAGTTCTTC.